This TCR beta chain stems from a study of T cell responses to AZD1222 COVID-19 vaccine. Regarding the study as a whole: No repertoire was sampled before or during the peak T cell response, only after it.

The assay was immunoSEQ multiplex PCR, and TCRdb's table has in-frame clones only and misses some. The table has about 110,000 clones, under 85% seen once; the top ten hold approximately 5.9%. About this clone itself: What it binds is unknown.

The trim removed 2 bases at V and 0 bases at J, leaving 1 base unmatched. This CDR3 contains 15 residues. In germline, CDR1 is MNHEY, CDR2 SVGAGI. This receptor was taken from an adult in good health. This sequence joins TRBV6-5 and TRBJ1-1; 9 bases match TRBD1. The sample here was peripheral blood, taken on day 0 of AZD1222 vaccination. CDR3: CASSYGTGLNTEAFF. DNA of the CDR3: TGTGCCAGCAGTTACGGGACAGGGTTGAACACTGAAGCTTTCTTT.